This T cell receptor beta chain was sequenced during a study of blood T cell repertoires in COVID-19. On the study more broadly: In each case, the material was cDNA or gDNA derived from T cells, B-cell-depleted T cells, or PBMCs.

Germline assignment: CDR1 SGHNT and CDR2 YYREEE (reference sequence). The CDR3 spans 11 residues. The V and J ends lost 6 bases and 2 bases respectively, with 5 bases between them. The data were produced by immunoSEQ multiplex PCR, yet TCRdb's version contains in-frame clones alone and is incomplete. The sample has roughly 100,000 clones, 70% to 90% seen once. The chain has TRBV5-4 and TRBJ2-5, with D uncertain. The sequence derives from a woman aged 70-85 years with acute or convalescent COVID-19. Sequencing used peripheral blood. CDR3 region: CASKQQETQYF. CDR3 DNA: TGTGCCAGCAAACAGCAAGAGACCCAGTACTTC.